This T cell receptor (beta chain) was identified in a study of T cell repertoires in cytomegalovirus infection. About the study: Used in the study were CMV epitopes, some recently identified and HLA-C-restricted, others well-studied and HLA-B-restricted. Both a matching HLA type and CMV infection were indicated by public TCR beta signatures.

TCRdb called the reads again in MiXCR, with one record for every CDR3 protein. This sample carries fewer than 1,000,000 distinct CDR3 sequences, 30% to 40% of them seen once, and the ten largest clones take over 12%. A word on this clonotype: Its antigen remains unidentified.

The length of the CDR3 is 13 residues. The ends were cut back, 7 bases at V and 0 bases at J, with 8 bases in the middle. Germline V lookup: CDR1 ENHRY, CDR2 SYGVKD. Study observations and caveats: In two of eight donors, the top clonotype was HLA-C-restricted CMV-specific. Individuals carrying CMV plus the relevant HLA were identified by cumulative frequency of public TCR beta families.

The sample was cultured CD8+ T cells from PBMCs, taken from culture after CMV antigen stimulation. This TCR was sampled from a human donor in good health (CMV status not recorded). Some clones in this sample may be carry-over from other donors' samples. The chain employs TRBV10-3 and TRBJ2-3; D might be TRBD2 (6 bases). This CDR3 is CAITGESTDTQYF. In DNA, the CDR3 is TGTGCCATCACGGGGGAGAGCACAGATACGCAGTATTTT.